The T cell receptor beta chain described here comes from a study of blood T cell repertoires in COVID-19. Study-wide background: Nucleic acid was either cDNA or gDNA, and it came from T cells, B-cell-depleted T cells, or PBMCs.

Seattle's cohort entered during active infection and was followed longitudinally. Per the study methods: From reference gene primer amplification, estimates of nucleated cell counts were derived. TCRdb's table, derived via immunoSEQ multiplex PCR, lists solely in-frame clones and lacks some. V and J calls and clone size follow that table, whereas D and trimming were derived from the DNA. Among roughly 150,000 clones listed, approximately 86% were seen once. The sequence was obtained from an elderly woman with COVID-19, enrolled during active disease. The source material was peripheral blood.

The CDR3 reads CASSPVGGAGVLEQYF. As DNA, the CDR3 is TGTGCCAGCAGCCCCGTGGGTGGAGCGGGAGTCCTCGAGCAGTACTTC. The chain couples TRBV7-2 to TRBJ2-7; 8 positions agree with TRBD2. The junction had 15 bases not matched to a gene; V was cut back by 5 bases and J by 6 bases. This CDR3 has 16 residues. Per germline, CDR1 SGHTA and CDR2 FQGNSA.